The 28 T cell receptor beta chains reported below all come from one sample, sequenced in a study of shared clonotypes between healthy human individuals. Data came from immunoSEQ multiplex PCR; TCRdb stores just in-frame clones and leaves some out. The table lists about 1,900,000 clones, over 85% of them singletons. CD45RO-negative cells were positively selected for CCR7, leaving out terminally differentiated effector memory CD45RA+ cells. Sequencing used naive CD8+ T cells sorted from blood. The source is a man younger than 30 in good health.

V and J are TRBV5-4 and TRBJ2-5; unclear D gene. Per germline, CDR1 SGHNT and CDR2 YYREEE (reference sequence). The CDR3 loop spans 13 amino acids. V was clipped by 0 bases and J by 3 bases, with 6 bases between them. CDR3 in DNA: TGTGCCAGCAGCTTGGATTTCGAAGAGACCCAGTACTTC. As protein: CASSLDFEETQYF.

The chain recombines TRBV6-1 with TRBJ2-1, with TRBD2 identical over 12 bases. The CDR3 has 14 residues. V dropped 8 bases and J dropped 8; count of bases not matched to a gene: 7. CDR1 is MNHNS, CDR2 SASEGT, per germline. The CDR3 is CASDETSGGDEQFF. The CDR3 DNA is TGTGCCAGCGATGAGACTAGCGGGGGCGATGAGCAGTTCTTC.

The CDR3 DNA reads as TGCGCCAGCAGCCAAGATCGGGGGACAGCATACTATGGCTACACCTTC. Protein product: CASSQDRGTAYYGYTF. V is TRBV4-3 and J is TRBJ1-2, with TRBD1 identical over 7 bases. CDR1 is LGHNA and CDR2 is YSLEER in the germline V gene. The CDR3 totals 16 residues. V shed 0 bases and J 3 bases; nucleotides not matched to a gene: 7.

About this clone itself: At the DNA level, this CDR3 is encoded by other sequences in the same sample as well. The V gene is TRBV27, the J gene TRBJ2-2; unclear D gene. Germline V lookup: CDR1 MNHEY, CDR2 SMNVEV (reference sequence). The CDR3 runs 13 residues. V lost 3 bases, J lost 1 base, and 3 bases lay in between. The CDR3 reads CASSFGNTGELFF. Written as DNA, the CDR3 is TGTGCCAGCAGTTTCGGGAACACCGGGGAGCTGTTTTTT.

This clone was detected once. The chain employs TRBV12-5 and TRBJ2-7; D might be TRBD2 (5 bases). V lost 2 bases, J lost 0 bases, and 17 bases lay in between. This CDR3 region has 17 residues. CDR1 is LGHNT, CDR2 FRNRAP, per germline. The CDR3: CASGLTALPGFSYEQYF. CDR3 sequence (DNA): TGTGCTAGTGGTTTGACGGCCCTCCCGGGATTCTCCTACGAGCAGTACTTC.

In regard to this clone: Other nucleotide sequences in the sample specify the same CDR3. V usage is TRBV4-3 and J usage is TRBJ2-1, with D hard to call. The CDR3 is 16 residues long. The ends were cut back, 0 bases at V and 0 bases at J, with 9 bases in the middle. Germline V lookup: CDR1 LGHNA, CDR2 YSLEER. The DNA for the CDR3 is TGCGCCAGCAGCCAAGATAGGCAGAGCTCCTACAATGAGCAGTTCTTC. This sequence encodes CASSQDRQSSYNEQFF.

The chain recombines TRBV19 with TRBJ2-7; D assignment may be TRBD1 or TRBD2 (6 bases each). This CDR3 spans 14 amino acids. Trimming took 5 bases from V and 3 from J, leaving 14 bases between them. From germline, CDR1 is LNHDA and CDR2 SQIVND (reference sequence). CDR3 amino acids: CASSARGDYYEQYF. In DNA form, the CDR3 reads TGTGCCAGTAGTGCTAGGGGGGATTACTACGAGCAGTACTTC. Drawing the rest from reference TRBV19 and TRBJ2-7, the complete variable domain is DGGITQSPKYLFRKEGQNVTLSCEQNLNHDAMYWYRQDPGQGLRLIYYSQIVNDFQKGDIAEGYSVSREKKESFPLTVTSAQKNPTAFYLCASSARGDYYEQYFGPGTRLTVT.

This clone appeared a few times. This chain joins TRBV7-9 and TRBJ2-1; D remains ambiguous. This CDR3 is built from 11 residues. CDR1 SEHNR and CDR2 FQNEAQ come from the germline V gene (reference sequence). V lost 1 base, J lost 9 bases, and 4 bases lay in between. Written as DNA, the CDR3 is TGTGCCAGCAGCTTAGTAAGTGAGCAGTTCTTC. This encodes CASSLVSEQFF.

The rearrangement links TRBV7-9 to TRBJ2-7; D is possibly TRBD1 or TRBD2 (6 bases each). The CDR3 is 12 amino acids. Germline loops: CDR1 SEHNR, CDR2 FQNEAQ (reference sequence). V shed 4 bases and J shed 6 bases, with 10 bases lying between them. CDR3 sequence reads: CASSYTGAEQYF. CDR3 nucleotide sequence: TGTGCCAGCAGCTACACGGGGGCCGAGCAGTACTTC.

About this clone: Other DNA sequences in the same sample also yield this CDR3. The chain uses TRBV7-3 and TRBJ1-1; D is perhaps TRBD1 (5 bases). This CDR3 is 14 amino acids long. CDR1 is SGHTA and CDR2 is FQGTGA in the germline V gene. The germline V and J ends were trimmed by 0 bases and 4 bases, with 9 bases remaining between them. The CDR3 nucleotides are TGTGCCAGCAGCTTAACGGGGGTCAGCACTGAAGCTTTCTTT. It codes for CASSLTGVSTEAFF.

The rearrangement joins TRBV5-1 to TRBJ2-3, with TRBD2 identical over 9 bases. CDR3 size: 14 residues. The germline CDR1 and CDR2 sequences are SGHRS and YFSETQ. The trim removed 5 bases at V and 3 bases at J, leaving 4 bases unmatched. For the CDR3, the DNA is TGCGCCAGCAGAGAGCGGGGGGATACAGATACGCAGTATTTT. This translates into CASRERGDTDTQYF.

The chain links TRBV28 to TRBJ1-3, with D possibly matching TRBD1 (5 bases). This CDR3 is built from 16 residues. Per the germline V gene, CDR1 is MDHEN and CDR2 is SYDVKM. Trimming stripped 5 bases from V and 0 bases from J, with 14 bases between. The CDR3 DNA follows: TGTGCCAGCAGTCACGCCAGGGAGGGCTCTGGAAACACCATATATTTT. This encodes CASSHAREGSGNTIYF.

The CDR3 protein is CASSLEGGSINPNYGYTF. CDR3 in DNA: TGTGCCAGCAGCTTAGAAGGTGGAAGCATAAACCCTAACTATGGCTACACCTTC. The V call is TRBV7-2, the J call TRBJ1-2, with D unresolved. Trimming shortened V by 1 base and J by 0 bases, and 18 bases separated the two germline ends. Germline V lookup: CDR1 SGHTA, CDR2 FQGNSA. This CDR3 has 18 residues. Together with reference TRBV7-2 and TRBJ1-2, the CDR3 gives the full variable domain: GAGVSQSPSNKVTEKGKDVELRCDPISGHTALYWYRQSLGQGLEFLIYFQGNSAPDKSGLPSDRFSAERTGGSVSTLTIQRTQQEDSAVYLCASSLEGGSINPNYGYTFGSGTRLTVV.

V is TRBV10-3 and J is TRBJ1-3; D possibly corresponds to TRBD1 (6 bases). Trimming left V 2 bases short and J 0 bases short, with 14 bases between. CDR1 is ENHRY, CDR2 SYGVKD, per germline. The CDR3 runs 17 residues. CDR3 sequence (DNA): TGTGCCATCAGTGAGCTCGGGGTACAGGGCTCTGGAAACACCATATATTTT. This translates into CAISELGVQGSGNTIYF.

The chain employs TRBV9 and TRBJ1-1; 11 positions agree with TRBD1. V lost 0 bases to trimming and J lost 1 base; unmatched junction nucleotides: 8. Per germline, CDR1 SGDLS and CDR2 YYNGEE. This CDR3 is built from 18 residues. CDR3 coding DNA: TGTGCCAGCAGCGTAGAGGCCCCGGGACAGGGGGAGAACACTGAAGCTTTCTTT. Residues: CASSVEAPGQGENTEAFF.

This chain joins TRBV27 and TRBJ2-7; perhaps TRBD1 as D (6 bases). Germline CDR1 and CDR2: MNHEY and SMNVEV (reference sequence). The CDR3 runs 16 residues. V lost 4 bases and J lost 3, with 19 bases in between. Here the CDR3 DNA reads TGTGCCAGCAGTTCGCCGTTAACAGGGCCCAACTACGAGCAGTACTTC. Translated, it gives CASSSPLTGPNYEQYF.

The chain uses TRBV27 and TRBJ2-5; TRBD1 might be the D (6 bases). Trimming cost V 4 bases and J 1 base, with 10 bases left between them. Per germline, CDR1 MNHEY and CDR2 SMNVEV (reference sequence). The CDR3 is 14 residues long. The CDR3 region is CASSSYRVQETQYF. In DNA, the CDR3 is TGTGCCAGCAGTTCTTACAGGGTCCAAGAGACCCAGTACTTC.

This chain joins TRBV10-3 and TRBJ2-7; TRBD2 is a possible D gene (6 bases). CDR3 length: 16 amino acids. V gave up 4 bases and J gave up 3 bases, with 19 bases separating them. Germline assignment: CDR1 ENHRY and CDR2 SYGVKD. The CDR3 loop is CAISGGGVGSGYEQYF. DNA for the CDR3: TGTGCCATCAGTGGGGGAGGTGTCGGTTCCGGCTACGAGCAGTACTTC.

The chain combines TRBV27 with TRBJ1-5, with D possibly TRBD1 on 6 matching bases. This CDR3 contains 14 residues. Germline lookup yields CDR1 MNHEY and CDR2 SMNVEV (reference sequence). V was clipped by 3 bases and J by 4 bases, with 10 bases between them. The CDR3 DNA reads TGTGCCAGCAGTTTTCTGGGGGCGAATCAGCCCCAGCATTTT. Protein sequence: CASSFLGANQPQHF.

This clone showed up just once. The V gene is TRBV5-4, the J gene TRBJ2-7; 11 bases match TRBD1. CDR3 length equals 15 residues. V trimming: 5 bases; J trimming: 6 bases; junction bases outside the gene matches: 10. The germline V gene has CDR1 SGHNT and CDR2 YYREEE (reference sequence). This chain's CDR3 is CASSYARDRGSEQYF. The DNA of the CDR3 is TGTGCCAGCAGTTACGCACGGGACAGGGGGTCCGAGCAGTACTTC.

J is TRBJ2-7 and V is TRBV7-9; D is perhaps TRBD2 (5 bases). The CDR3 has 16 residues. V lost 4 bases to trimming and J lost 3 bases, with 19 bases between them. The germline V gene encodes CDR1 SEHNR and CDR2 FQNEAQ (reference sequence). CDR3 DNA sequence: TGTGCCAGCAGCTCCGCAGACAAGGACTTAAACTACGAGCAGTACTTC. Its protein product is CASSSADKDLNYEQYF.

To note about this clone: Other DNA sequences in the same sample also yield this CDR3. The CDR3 nucleotides are TGTGCCAGTAGTATAGAGGGCTACACTGAAGCTTTCTTT. It translates to CASSIEGYTEAFF. This sequence joins TRBV19 and TRBJ1-1, with D hard to call. From germline, CDR1 is LNHDA and CDR2 SQIVND (reference sequence). V dropped 0 bases and J dropped 3 bases, with 5 bases sitting between them. CDR3 length: 13 amino acids.

This clone appeared once. The rearrangement joins TRBV27 to TRBJ2-7; D is perhaps TRBD1 (5 bases). Germline values: CDR1 MNHEY, CDR2 SMNVEV (reference sequence). The CDR3 has 15 amino acids. Trimming stripped 0 bases from V and 2 bases from J, with 11 bases between. The CDR3 sequence: CASSLSAGQPYEQYF. CDR3 DNA: TGTGCCAGCAGTTTATCAGCAGGGCAACCCTACGAGCAGTACTTC.

This rearrangement joins TRBV5-1 to TRBJ2-2; perhaps D is TRBD1 or TRBD2 (5 bases each). This CDR3 spans 16 amino acids. In germline, CDR1 is SGHRS, CDR2 YFSETQ. Between the trimmed V and J ends, which lost 4 bases and 3 bases, there was a span of 16 bases. The DNA for the CDR3 is TGCGCCAGCAGCGGGGCAACCGGGGTGGACACCGGGGAGCTGTTTTTT. Amino acid sequence: CASSGATGVDTGELFF.

This sequence joins TRBV14 and TRBJ2-5; 12 nucleotides agree with TRBD2. The junction had 7 bases not matched to a gene; V was cut back by 1 base and J by 4 bases. Germline loops: CDR1 SGHDN, CDR2 FVKESK. There are 17 residues in the CDR3. This chain's CDR3 is CASSQGLAGAGGETQYF. The CDR3 nucleotides read TGTGCCAGCAGCCAAGGACTAGCGGGGGCCGGAGGAGAGACCCAGTACTTC. The full variable domain, its missing parts supplied by reference TRBV14 and TRBJ2-5, is EAGVTQFPSHSVIEKGQTVTLRCDPISGHDNLYWYRRVMGKEIKFLLHFVKESKQDESGMPNNRFLAERTGGTYSTLKVQPAELEDSGVYFCASSQGLAGAGGETQYFGPGTRLLVL.

With regard to this clone: Different DNA sequences within this sample yield the same CDR3. The chain couples TRBV6-5 to TRBJ2-7; TRBD2 might be the D (5 bases). This CDR3 is 16 amino acids long. The V gene lost 0 bases and the J gene lost 0 bases, with 12 bases spanning the gap. The germline V gene encodes CDR1 MNHEY and CDR2 SVGAGI. DNA for the CDR3: TGTGCCAGCAGTTACTCAGCCGGGGAATCCTCCTACGAGCAGTACTTC. This translates into CASSYSAGESSYEQYF.

The chain combines TRBV13 with TRBJ1-2; D is uncertain. The germline V gene encodes CDR1 PRHDT and CDR2 FYEKMQ (reference sequence). Trimming removed 1 base at V and 4 bases at J, with 10 bases between. This CDR3 contains 14 residues. The CDR3 sequence is CASSLEGSIYGYTF. The CDR3, as DNA: TGTGCCAGCAGCTTAGAAGGTTCTATCTATGGCTACACCTTC.

The chain combines TRBV10-3 with TRBJ2-7, with unresolved D. V lost 0 bases, J lost 3 bases, and 6 bases lay in between. The CDR3 covers 13 residues. The germline V gene has CDR1 ENHRY and CDR2 SYGVKD. CDR3 protein: CAISESASYEQYF. The CDR3 DNA reads TGTGCCATCAGTGAGTCGGCTAGCTACGAGCAGTACTTC.